This entry lists 24 T cell receptor beta chains sequenced from one sample in a study of shared clonotypes between healthy human individuals. TCRdb keeps only in-frame clones here, not all; method: immunoSEQ multiplex PCR. This sample carries about 380,000 clones, 96% of them seen once, and the ten largest clones take 0.25% to 0.35%. The sample was memory CD8+ T cells sorted from blood. Subset reported: CD45RO+ cells pooled with CCR7-negative TemRA cells. These receptors were taken from a man younger than 45 in good health.

This chain joins TRBV4-1 and TRBJ1-4; a weak D match, TRBD1 (6 bases). The CDR3 is made up of 15 amino acids. V shed 6 bases and J shed 7 bases, with 18 bases lying between them. Germline V CDR1 and CDR2: MGHRA, YSYEKL. The CDR3 spells CASRPPGQRVEKLFF. The CDR3 DNA is TGCGCCAGCAGACCACCGGGACAACGAGTTGAAAAACTGTTTTTT.

V gene TRBV7-9 combines with J gene TRBJ2-7; 13 positions match TRBD2. V dropped 5 bases and J dropped 4; count of bases not matched to a gene: 8. CDR3 size: 16 residues. The germline gives CDR1 SEHNR, CDR2 FQNEAQ (reference sequence). CDR3 DNA: TGTGCCAGCAGCCCCCCGACTAGCGGGAGGTCTTACGAGCAGTACTTC. Translated: CASSPPTSGRSYEQYF.

This sequence joins TRBV5-4 and TRBJ2-5; 10 bases align to TRBD2. The CDR3 extends over 18 amino acids. V shed 4 bases and J 4 bases; nucleotides not matched to a gene: 16. Germline values: CDR1 SGHNT, CDR2 YYREEE (reference sequence). CDR3 sequence reads: CASSVIRGSGRIRETQYF. The CDR3 bases are TGTGCCAGCAGCGTAATTCGGGGTAGCGGGAGGATTCGAGAGACCCAGTACTTC.

The chain is built from TRBV9 and TRBJ2-2; 12 positions match TRBD2. The CDR3 totals 17 residues. From germline, CDR1 is SGDLS and CDR2 YYNGEE. V shed 4 bases and J 4 bases; nucleotides not matched to a gene: 8. This chain's CDR3 is CASSPRLAGAGTGELFF. The CDR3 nucleotides are TGTGCCAGCAGCCCTCGACTAGCGGGAGCCGGCACCGGGGAGCTGTTTTTT.

The gene calls are TRBV20-1 and TRBJ2-7; D call uncertain. CDR3 length: 11 amino acids. The ends were cut back, 7 bases at V and 3 bases at J, with 10 bases in the middle. The germline V gene has CDR1 DFQATT and CDR2 SNEGSKA (reference sequence). CDR3 sequence: CSGAPDYEQYF. The CDR3 DNA follows: TGCAGTGGTGCGCCCGACTACGAGCAGTACTTC.

J is TRBJ1-5 and V is TRBV7-2, with TRBD1 matching over 9 bases. V lost 2 bases and J lost 2; bases outside the gene matches: 1. Germline V gene lookup returns CDR1 SGHTA and CDR2 FQGNSA. The CDR3 loop spans 15 amino acids. CDR3 sequence (DNA): TGTGCCAGCAGCTTACGACAGGGGGGCAATCAGCCCCAGCATTTT. Translating it yields CASSLRQGGNQPQHF.

The chain has TRBV2 and TRBJ2-3, with TRBD2 matching 12 bases. The CDR3 consists of 16 residues. Germline V gene data show CDR1 as SNHLY and CDR2 as FYNNEI. With 7 bases clipped from V and 0 bases from J, the junction kept 5 bases outside the gene matches. CDR3 in amino acids: CASTETSGSSTDTQYF. The CDR3 region has the DNA TGTGCCAGCACCGAGACTAGCGGGAGTAGCACAGATACGCAGTATTTT. The full variable domain, with the rest looked up from reference TRBV2 and TRBJ2-3, is EPEVTQTPSHQVTQMGQEVILRCVPISNHLYFYWYRQILGQKVEFLVSFYNNEISEKSEIFDDQFSVERPDGSNFTLKIRSTKLEDSAMYFCASTETSGSSTDTQYFGPGTRLTVL.

The rearrangement links TRBV4-1 to TRBJ2-2; D ambiguous. The germline V gene has CDR1 MGHRA and CDR2 YSYEKL. V gave up 0 bases and J gave up 6 bases, with 8 bases separating them. CDR3 size: 14 residues. CDR3 region: CASSQEAKAGELFF. DNA for the CDR3: TGCGCCAGCAGCCAAGAAGCAAAGGCCGGGGAGCTGTTTTTT.

This sequence joins TRBV28 and TRBJ2-3; 9 bases agree with TRBD2. Germline trimming cut 6 bases from V and 1 base from J; bases unmatched to any gene: 5. Looked up from germline, CDR1 is MDHEN and CDR2 is SYDVKM. The CDR3 runs 15 residues. This chain's CDR3 is CASSYSGSGTDTQYF. In DNA form, the CDR3 reads TGTGCCAGCAGCTATAGCGGGAGCGGCACAGATACGCAGTATTTT.

V usage is TRBV14 and J usage is TRBJ2-5, with a possible D match to TRBD1 (6 bases). The CDR3 is 13 amino acids. Germline CDR1 is SGHDN and CDR2 is FVKESK. V lost 4 bases to trimming and J lost 2 bases, with 8 bases between them. CDR3 DNA sequence: TGTGCCAGCAGCCCAAGGGGGCAAGAGACCCAGTACTTC. Protein product: CASSPRGQETQYF.

V gene TRBV5-6 combines with J gene TRBJ2-1; D is ambiguous. The CDR3 consists of 13 residues. CDR1 SGHDT and CDR2 YYEEEE come from the germline V gene. Trimming pared 0 bases from V and 12 bases from J, leaving 13 bases between. The CDR3 DNA sequence: TGTGCCAGCAGCTTGGGAACGGGCTGGATGCAGTTCTTC. The encoded protein is CASSLGTGWMQFF.

V gene TRBV30 combines with J gene TRBJ2-3; unclear D gene. Germline CDR1 GTSNPN, CDR2 SVGIG (reference sequence). This CDR3 has 13 amino acids. V shed 2 bases and J shed 1 base, with 7 bases lying between them. Here the CDR3 DNA reads TGTGCCTGGAGTCCTATGGGCACAGATACGCAGTATTTT. Its translation: CAWSPMGTDTQYF. Complete variable domain (other parts from reference TRBV30 and TRBJ2-3): SQTIHQWPATLVQPVGSPLSLECTVEGTSNPNLYWYRQAAGRGLQLLFYSVGIGQISSEVPQNLSASRPQDRQFILSSKKLLLSDSGFYLCAWSPMGTDTQYFGPGTRLTVL.

The chain links TRBV11-2 to TRBJ2-2, with 15 bases matching TRBD2. V lost 5 bases and J lost 0; bases outside the gene matches: 7. Germline assignment: CDR1 SGHAT and CDR2 FQNNGV. There are 19 residues in the CDR3. The DNA of the CDR3 is TGTGCCAGCAGCCCGGGACTAGCGGGAGGACAAGCGAACACCGGGGAGCTGTTTTTT. The encoded protein is CASSPGLAGGQANTGELFF. The full variable domain, in which reference TRBV11-2 and TRBJ2-2 provide the parts outside the CDR3, is EAGVAQSPRYKIIEKRQSVAFWCNPISGHATLYWYQQILGQGPKLLIQFQNNGVVDDSQLPKDRFSAERLKGVDSTLKIQPAKLEDSAVYLCASSPGLAGGQANTGELFFGEGSRLTVL.

V usage is TRBV19 and J usage is TRBJ2-2; 9 bases fit TRBD1. Germline CDR1 LNHDA, CDR2 SQIVND (reference sequence). J gave up 3 bases and V 10 bases, and 12 bases lay outside the gene matches. The CDR3 has 16 residues. DNA for the CDR3: TGTGCCACCCCATCCACAGGGGGCTCCTACACCGGGGAGCTGTTTTTT. Its protein product is CATPSTGGSYTGELFF.

The CDR3 here is CASSPYRMDTQYF. The CDR3 DNA is TGCGCCAGCAGCCCCTATCGAATGGATACGCAGTATTTT. The V and J genes are TRBV4-1 and TRBJ2-3, with D unclear. The CDR3 extends over 13 amino acids. Trimming shortened V by 4 bases and J by 6 bases, and 11 bases separated the two germline ends. Germline CDR1 and CDR2: MGHRA and YSYEKL.

The J gene is TRBJ2-7, the V gene TRBV6-5; D unclear. The CDR3 has 13 amino acids. Trimming took off 5 bases at V and 2 bases at J, with 10 bases between the two ends. From germline, CDR1 is MNHEY and CDR2 SVGAGI. CDR3: CASSPGPPYEQYF. CDR3 coding DNA: TGTGCCAGCAGTCCGGGTCCTCCCTACGAGCAGTACTTC.

In regard to this clone: Other DNA sequences from this sample encode an identical CDR3 as well. The J gene is TRBJ1-4, the V gene TRBV7-9; a weak D match, TRBD1 (5 bases). The CDR3 sequence is 14 residues long. Germline CDR1 and CDR2: SEHNR and FQNEAQ (reference sequence). With 2 bases removed from V and 4 bases from J, the gap between germline ends came to 8 bases. The CDR3 loop is CASSLTGRNEKLFF. The CDR3 region has the DNA TGTGCCAGCAGCTTAACGGGGCGTAATGAAAAACTGTTTTTT.

The chain employs TRBV2 and TRBJ2-1; unclear D gene. Trimming left V 6 bases short and J 6 bases short, with 6 bases between. The CDR3 spans 11 residues. The germline V gene encodes CDR1 SNHLY and CDR2 FYNNEI. The CDR3 sequence is CASRGGNEQFF. CDR3 coding DNA: TGTGCCAGCAGGGGTGGCAATGAGCAGTTCTTC.

This clone came up once. The genes are TRBV2 and TRBJ2-7; 7 bases line up with TRBD1. Trimming at V came to 6 bases and at J to 3 bases, leaving 5 bases not matched to a gene. The CDR3 contains 13 residues. Germline CDR1 reads SNHLY; CDR2 reads FYNNEI. The CDR3 DNA reads TGTGCCAGCAGGGGGGACAGTTTCTACGAGCAGTACTTC. Residues: CASRGDSFYEQYF.

The chain carries TRBV5-1 and TRBJ2-7; 8 positions match TRBD2. Per germline, CDR1 SGHRS and CDR2 YFSETQ. Unmatched junction bases numbered 21, after V lost 5 bases and J lost 5 bases. The CDR3 runs to 18 residues. In nucleotides, the CDR3 is TGCGCCAGCAGTTCCGAACGGGGGTCAAGCGGGAGTAAAGACGAGCAGTACTTC. It is translated as CASSSERGSSGSKDEQYF.

The CDR3 loop reads CASSPRTGSTDTQYF. DNA for the CDR3: TGTGCCAGCAGCCCACGGACAGGGTCGACAGATACGCAGTATTTT. The chain couples TRBV7-8 to TRBJ2-3, with 8 positions matching TRBD1. The CDR3 extends over 15 amino acids. Germline V gives CDR1 SGHVS, CDR2 FQNEAQ. Trimming cost V 5 bases and J 3 bases; bases outside gene matches: 7.

The CDR3 here is CASSIGTAGGPWTGELFF. CDR3 in DNA: TGTGCCAGTAGTATAGGTACAGCGGGAGGGCCTTGGACCGGGGAGCTGTTTTTT. The chain joins TRBV19 to TRBJ2-2, with TRBD2 matching 10 bases. V lost 1 base to trimming and J lost 5 bases; unmatched junction nucleotides: 10. CDR3 length: 18 amino acids. Germline V gene data show CDR1 as LNHDA and CDR2 as SQIVND (reference sequence).

The chain has TRBV29-1 and TRBJ2-5; maybe TRBD1 (5 bases). The V gene's germline CDR1 is SQVTM and CDR2 ANQGSEA. This CDR3 contains 12 residues. The V and J ends lost 5 bases and 5 bases respectively, with 12 bases between them. The chain's CDR3 is CSVLSGSETQYF. The DNA for the CDR3 is TGCAGCGTTCTGTCAGGGTCGGAGACCCAGTACTTC.

V is TRBV11-2 and J is TRBJ1-1; no clear D gene. The CDR3 covers 13 residues. V gave up 0 bases and J gave up 6 bases, with 8 bases separating them. Germline loops: CDR1 SGHAT, CDR2 FQNNGV. CDR3 region: CASSLDIGAEAFF. The CDR3, as DNA: TGTGCCAGCAGCTTAGATATTGGGGCTGAAGCTTTCTTT.